This T cell receptor (beta chain) was sequenced during a study of beta chain features in type 1 diabetes. Every participating donor gave one draw, a heparinised blood sample averaging approximately 120 mL. Findings and caveats of the study: Compared to healthy donors, patients appeared to have naive, central memory and Treg TCRB repertoires that were more alike.

As for this clone: No antigen is known for it.

As every portion of the isolated RNA was reverse transcribed, the sequencing read expressed TCRB transcripts. Sequencing was performed with immunoSEQ multiplex PCR; in TCRdb, only in-frame clones are kept and a portion is missing. The profile shows fewer than 900,000 clones, roughly 15% of them singletons. V lost 5 bases and J lost 10, with 14 bases in between. The CDR3 is 12 residues long. Germline V CDR1 and CDR2: SGHTA, FQGNSA. Sequencing was carried out using naive CD4+ T cells from blood. This sequence originates from a woman between 18 and 29 years old in good health. This chain connects TRBV7-2 to TRBJ1-2; possibly TRBD1 for D (5 bases). The CDR3 here is CASSVGARDYTF. Here the CDR3 DNA reads TGTGCCAGCAGCGTAGGGGCCAGGGACTACACCTTC.